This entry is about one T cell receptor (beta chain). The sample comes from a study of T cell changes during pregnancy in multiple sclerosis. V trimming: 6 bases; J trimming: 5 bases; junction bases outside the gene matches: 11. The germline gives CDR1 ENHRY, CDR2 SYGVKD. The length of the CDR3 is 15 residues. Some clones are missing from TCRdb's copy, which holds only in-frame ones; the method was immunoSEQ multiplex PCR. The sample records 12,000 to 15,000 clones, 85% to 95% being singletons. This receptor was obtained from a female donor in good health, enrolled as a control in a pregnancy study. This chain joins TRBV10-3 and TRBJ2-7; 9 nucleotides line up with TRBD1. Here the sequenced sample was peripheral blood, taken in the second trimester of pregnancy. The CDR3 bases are TGTGCCATCAGCCCCCGGTCGGGACAGGGTCACGAGCAGTACTTC. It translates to CAISPRSGQGHEQYF.